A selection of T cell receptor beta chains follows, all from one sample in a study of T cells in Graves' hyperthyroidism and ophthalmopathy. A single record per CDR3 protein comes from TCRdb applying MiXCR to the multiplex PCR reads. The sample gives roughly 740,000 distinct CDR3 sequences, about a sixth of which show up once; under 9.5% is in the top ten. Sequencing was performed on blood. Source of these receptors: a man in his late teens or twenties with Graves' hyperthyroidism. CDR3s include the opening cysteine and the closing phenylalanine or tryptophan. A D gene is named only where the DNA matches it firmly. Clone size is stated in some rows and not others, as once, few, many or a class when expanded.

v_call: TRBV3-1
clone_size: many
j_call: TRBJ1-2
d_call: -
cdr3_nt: TGTGCCAGCAGCCAAGAGGCTGTTAGTGGCTACACCTTC
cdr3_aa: CASSQEAVSGYTF

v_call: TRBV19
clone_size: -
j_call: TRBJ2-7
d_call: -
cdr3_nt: TGTGCCAGTAGTATAGGTAGCGGCCTCTCCTACGAGCAGTACTTC
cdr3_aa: CASSIGSGLSYEQYF

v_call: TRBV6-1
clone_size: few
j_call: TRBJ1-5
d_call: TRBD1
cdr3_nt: TGTGCCAGCAGTTCCGGGACAGGGATCTCGCAGAGGCAGCCCCAGCATTTT
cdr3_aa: CASSSGTGISQRQPQHF

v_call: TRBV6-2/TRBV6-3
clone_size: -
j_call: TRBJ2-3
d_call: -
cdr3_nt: TGTGCCAGCAGGGAACGAACAGCCCCCACGCAGTATTTT
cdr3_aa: CASRERTAPTQYF

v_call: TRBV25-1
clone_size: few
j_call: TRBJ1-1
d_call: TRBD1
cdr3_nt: TGTGCCAGCAGTGAATCACAGGGGGGTACGACTGAAGCTTTCTTT
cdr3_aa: CASSESQGGTTEAFF

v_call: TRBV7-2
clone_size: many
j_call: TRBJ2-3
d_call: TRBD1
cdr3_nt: TGTGCCAGCAGCTTAGTGCCGACAGGGTATAGCACAGATACGCAGTATTTT
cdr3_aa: CASSLVPTGYSTDTQYF

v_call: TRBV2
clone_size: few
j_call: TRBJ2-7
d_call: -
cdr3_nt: TGTGCCAGCACACGGAACTACGAGCAGTACTTC
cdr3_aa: CASTRNYEQYF

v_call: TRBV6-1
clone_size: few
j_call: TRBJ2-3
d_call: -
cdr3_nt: TGTGCCAGCAGTGAAGCTCCAGGGTGGATAACAGATACGCAGTATTTT
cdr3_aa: CASSEAPGWITDTQYF

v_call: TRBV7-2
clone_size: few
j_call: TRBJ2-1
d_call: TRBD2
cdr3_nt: TGTGCCAGCAGCTTAAGGTGGGGCGGGAGTTTTGATAAGCAGTTCTTC
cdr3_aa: CASSLRWGGSFDKQFF

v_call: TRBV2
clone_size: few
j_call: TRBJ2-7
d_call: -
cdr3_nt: TGTGCCAGCAGTGAAGGGCCCGGGACGGTGTACGAGCAGTACTTC
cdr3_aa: CASSEGPGTVYEQYF

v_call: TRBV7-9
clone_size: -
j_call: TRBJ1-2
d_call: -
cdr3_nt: TGTGCCAGCAGCTTAGGGACACTTAATGGCTACACCTTC
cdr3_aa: CASSLGTLNGYTF

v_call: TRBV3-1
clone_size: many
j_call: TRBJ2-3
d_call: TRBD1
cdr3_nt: TGTGCCAGCAGCCTGACAGGGGACGGAGGAGATACGCAGTATTTT
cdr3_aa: CASSLTGDGGDTQYF

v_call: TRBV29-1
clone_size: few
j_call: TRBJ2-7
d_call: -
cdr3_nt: TGCAGCGTAAGGGAGAACGAGCAGTACTTC
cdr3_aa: CSVRENEQYF

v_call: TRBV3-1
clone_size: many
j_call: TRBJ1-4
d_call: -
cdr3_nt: TGTGCCAGCAGCCAGAACAGGGCGGCTAATGAAAAACTGTTTTTT
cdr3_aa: CASSQNRAANEKLFF

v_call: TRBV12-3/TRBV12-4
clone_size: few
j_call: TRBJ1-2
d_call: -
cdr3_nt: TGTGCCAGCAGTTTTAACGCCATACCACGCGGCTACACCTTC
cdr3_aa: CASSFNAIPRGYTF

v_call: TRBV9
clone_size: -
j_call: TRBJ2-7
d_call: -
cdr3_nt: TGTGCCAGCAGCGTATTAACACAGGGTGGCGAGCAGTACTTC
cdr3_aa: CASSVLTQGGEQYF

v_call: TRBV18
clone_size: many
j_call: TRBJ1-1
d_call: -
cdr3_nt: TGTGCCAGCTCACCACAACTAGGCAGTTCATCCCCCACTGAAGCTTTCTTT
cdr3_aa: CASSPQLGSSSPTEAFF

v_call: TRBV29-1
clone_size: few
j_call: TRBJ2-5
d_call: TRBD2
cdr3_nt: TGCAGCGTTGAAGGGACTAGCGGAAAAGAGACCCAGTACTTC
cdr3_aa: CSVEGTSGKETQYF

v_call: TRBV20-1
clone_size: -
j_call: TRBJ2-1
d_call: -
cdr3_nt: TGCAGTGCTAGACGAGCGTCACCAGAGGACAATGAGCAGTTCTTC
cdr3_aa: CSARRASPEDNEQFF

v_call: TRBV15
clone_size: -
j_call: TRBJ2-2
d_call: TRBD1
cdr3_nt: TGTGCCACCAGCAGAGCCCCGGGACAGGGGGCCACCGGGGAGCTGTTTTTT
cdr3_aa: CATSRAPGQGATGELFF

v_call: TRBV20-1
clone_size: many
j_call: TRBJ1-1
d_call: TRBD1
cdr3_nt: TGCAGTGGGAGGGGACAGAGCCTAGGAGGGGACACTGAAGCTTTCTTT
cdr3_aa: CSGRGQSLGGDTEAFF

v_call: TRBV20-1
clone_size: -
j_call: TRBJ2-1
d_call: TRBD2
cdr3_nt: TGCAGTGCCGCAGGGGTAGCGGGAGGGCCGGGGAATGAGCAGTTCTTC
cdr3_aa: CSAAGVAGGPGNEQFF

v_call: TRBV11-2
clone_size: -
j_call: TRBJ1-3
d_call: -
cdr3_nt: TGTGCCAGCAGGTCAGGGATTAACTCTGGAAACACCATATATTTT
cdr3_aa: CASRSGINSGNTIYF

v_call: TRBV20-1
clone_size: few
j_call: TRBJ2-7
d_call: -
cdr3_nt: TGCAGTGCGGGCAGCACTAACTCCTACGAGCAGTACTTC
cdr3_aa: CSAGSTNSYEQYF

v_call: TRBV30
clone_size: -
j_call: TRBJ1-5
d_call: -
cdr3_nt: TGTGCCTGGAGCGCCGGATGGCGGCAGCCCCAGCATTTT
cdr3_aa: CAWSAGWRQPQHF

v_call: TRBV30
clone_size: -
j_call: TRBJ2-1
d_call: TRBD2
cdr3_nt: TGTGCCTGGAGAGCGGGGACGAGCTACAATGAGCAGTTCTTC
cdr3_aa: CAWRAGTSYNEQFF

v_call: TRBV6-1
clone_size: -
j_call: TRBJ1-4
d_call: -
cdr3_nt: TGTGCCAGCAGCCCTTACGGCAAAGCGATTAATGAAAAACTGTTTTTT
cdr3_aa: CASSPYGKAINEKLFF

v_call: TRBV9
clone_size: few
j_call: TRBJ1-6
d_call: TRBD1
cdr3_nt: TGTGCCAGCAGCGCCGCCCTAGGGGGCGCCCCCAATTCACCCCTCCACTTT
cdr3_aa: CASSAALGGAPNSPLHF

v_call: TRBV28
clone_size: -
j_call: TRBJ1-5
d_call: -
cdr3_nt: TGTGCCAGCAGTCCAACAGGGTACGATCAGCCCCAGCATTTT
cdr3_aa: CASSPTGYDQPQHF

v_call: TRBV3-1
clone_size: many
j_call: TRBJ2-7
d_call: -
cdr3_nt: TGTGCCAGCAGCCAAGATCTTGCTTCCTACGAGCAGTACTTC
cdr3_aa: CASSQDLASYEQYF

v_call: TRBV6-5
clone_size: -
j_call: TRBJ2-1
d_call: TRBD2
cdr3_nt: TGTGCCAGCAGTTACTCGAGAGCGGGGGGCCGCAATGAGCAGTTCTTC
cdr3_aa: CASSYSRAGGRNEQFF

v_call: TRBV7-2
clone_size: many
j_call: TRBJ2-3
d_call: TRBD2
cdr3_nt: TGTGCCAGCAGCTTAGTGGCTAGCGGGTTCCTGGATACGCAGTATTTT
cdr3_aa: CASSLVASGFLDTQYF

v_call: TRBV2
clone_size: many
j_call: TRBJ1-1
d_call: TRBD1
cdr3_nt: TGTGCCAGCAGAGGCCGGACAGGGACGAACACTGAAGCTTTCTTT
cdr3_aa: CASRGRTGTNTEAFF

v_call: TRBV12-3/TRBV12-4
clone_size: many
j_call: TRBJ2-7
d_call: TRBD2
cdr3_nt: TGTGCCAGCACCGTGACTAGCGGTCCCTACGAGCAGTACTTC
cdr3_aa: CASTVTSGPYEQYF

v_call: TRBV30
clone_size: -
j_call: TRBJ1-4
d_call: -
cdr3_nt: TGTGCCTGGGGGGTAGGAGGGCTCAATGAAAAACTGTTTTTT
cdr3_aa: CAWGVGGLNEKLFF

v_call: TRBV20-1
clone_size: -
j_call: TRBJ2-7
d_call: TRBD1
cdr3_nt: TGCAGTGCTGGACAGGGGACGACCTACGAGCAGTACTTC
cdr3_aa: CSAGQGTTYEQYF

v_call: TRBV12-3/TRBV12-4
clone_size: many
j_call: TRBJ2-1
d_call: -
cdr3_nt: TGTGCCAGCAGTTTACATGGCGGCAATGAGCAGTTCTTC
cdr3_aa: CASSLHGGNEQFF

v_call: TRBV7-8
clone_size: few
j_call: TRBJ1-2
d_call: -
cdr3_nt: TGTGCCAGCAGCCCAGGACAGTCCCCTGGCTACACCTTC
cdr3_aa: CASSPGQSPGYTF

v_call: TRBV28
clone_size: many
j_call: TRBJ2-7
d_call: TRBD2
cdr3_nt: TGTGCCAGCAGTTCCTCCGGACTAGCGGGAAACTACGAGCAGTACTTC
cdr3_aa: CASSSSGLAGNYEQYF

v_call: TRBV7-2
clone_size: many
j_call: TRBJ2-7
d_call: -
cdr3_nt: TGTGCCAGCAGCTCGGACAGATTGAACCACTACGAGCAGTACTTC
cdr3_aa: CASSSDRLNHYEQYF

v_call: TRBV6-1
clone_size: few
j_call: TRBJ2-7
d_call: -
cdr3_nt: TGTGCCAGCAGTGAGTTGGGCTCCTACGAGCAGTACTTC
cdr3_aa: CASSELGSYEQYF

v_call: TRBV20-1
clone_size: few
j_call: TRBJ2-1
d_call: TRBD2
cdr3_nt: TGCAGTGCGGGATCAGCGGGAGTCTCCTACAATGAGCAGTTCTTC
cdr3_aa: CSAGSAGVSYNEQFF

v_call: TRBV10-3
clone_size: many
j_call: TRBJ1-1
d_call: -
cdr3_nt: TGTGCCATAAAACTAGACAGCTACACTGAAGCTTTCTTT
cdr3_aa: CAIKLDSYTEAFF

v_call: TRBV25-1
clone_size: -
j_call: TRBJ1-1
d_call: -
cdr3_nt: TGTGCCAGCAGCCCGGGGGGGCTGGGCACTGAAGCTTTCTTT
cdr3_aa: CASSPGGLGTEAFF

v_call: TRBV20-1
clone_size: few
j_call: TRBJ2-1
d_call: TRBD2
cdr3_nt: TGCAGTGCTCCCCAAAGTAGCGGGTTGCCCAATGAGCAGTTCTTC
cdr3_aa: CSAPQSSGLPNEQFF

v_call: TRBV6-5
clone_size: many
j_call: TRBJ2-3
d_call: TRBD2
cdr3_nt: TGTGCCAGCAGTTACCTCCCAGCGGGAGGTGTAGGGGGCACAGATACGCAGTATTTT
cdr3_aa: CASSYLPAGGVGGTDTQYF